This T cell receptor (beta chain) is from a study of cytotoxic CD8 clonotypes in ibrutinib-treated CLL. Targeted sequencing depth ranged from 1 in 200,000 to 1 in 1 million T cells. This table comes from immunoSEQ multiplex PCR, and its TCRdb copy is limited to in-frame clones, with some not included. The table lists roughly 190,000 clones, about 72% of them singletons. Specimen: PBMCs, collected after 24 months of ibrutinib treatment. The TCR was taken from a human donor with chronic lymphocytic leukemia.

The CDR3 is CAINYSRDRGPDTQYF. DNA for the CDR3: TGTGCCATAAATTATTCTAGGGACAGGGGGCCAGATACGCAGTATTTT. The chain employs TRBV28 and TRBJ2-3, with TRBD1 identical over 12 bases. CDR1 MDHEN and CDR2 SYDVKM come from the germline V gene. J lost 4 bases, V lost 10 bases, and 12 bases had no gene match. The CDR3 length is 16 residues.